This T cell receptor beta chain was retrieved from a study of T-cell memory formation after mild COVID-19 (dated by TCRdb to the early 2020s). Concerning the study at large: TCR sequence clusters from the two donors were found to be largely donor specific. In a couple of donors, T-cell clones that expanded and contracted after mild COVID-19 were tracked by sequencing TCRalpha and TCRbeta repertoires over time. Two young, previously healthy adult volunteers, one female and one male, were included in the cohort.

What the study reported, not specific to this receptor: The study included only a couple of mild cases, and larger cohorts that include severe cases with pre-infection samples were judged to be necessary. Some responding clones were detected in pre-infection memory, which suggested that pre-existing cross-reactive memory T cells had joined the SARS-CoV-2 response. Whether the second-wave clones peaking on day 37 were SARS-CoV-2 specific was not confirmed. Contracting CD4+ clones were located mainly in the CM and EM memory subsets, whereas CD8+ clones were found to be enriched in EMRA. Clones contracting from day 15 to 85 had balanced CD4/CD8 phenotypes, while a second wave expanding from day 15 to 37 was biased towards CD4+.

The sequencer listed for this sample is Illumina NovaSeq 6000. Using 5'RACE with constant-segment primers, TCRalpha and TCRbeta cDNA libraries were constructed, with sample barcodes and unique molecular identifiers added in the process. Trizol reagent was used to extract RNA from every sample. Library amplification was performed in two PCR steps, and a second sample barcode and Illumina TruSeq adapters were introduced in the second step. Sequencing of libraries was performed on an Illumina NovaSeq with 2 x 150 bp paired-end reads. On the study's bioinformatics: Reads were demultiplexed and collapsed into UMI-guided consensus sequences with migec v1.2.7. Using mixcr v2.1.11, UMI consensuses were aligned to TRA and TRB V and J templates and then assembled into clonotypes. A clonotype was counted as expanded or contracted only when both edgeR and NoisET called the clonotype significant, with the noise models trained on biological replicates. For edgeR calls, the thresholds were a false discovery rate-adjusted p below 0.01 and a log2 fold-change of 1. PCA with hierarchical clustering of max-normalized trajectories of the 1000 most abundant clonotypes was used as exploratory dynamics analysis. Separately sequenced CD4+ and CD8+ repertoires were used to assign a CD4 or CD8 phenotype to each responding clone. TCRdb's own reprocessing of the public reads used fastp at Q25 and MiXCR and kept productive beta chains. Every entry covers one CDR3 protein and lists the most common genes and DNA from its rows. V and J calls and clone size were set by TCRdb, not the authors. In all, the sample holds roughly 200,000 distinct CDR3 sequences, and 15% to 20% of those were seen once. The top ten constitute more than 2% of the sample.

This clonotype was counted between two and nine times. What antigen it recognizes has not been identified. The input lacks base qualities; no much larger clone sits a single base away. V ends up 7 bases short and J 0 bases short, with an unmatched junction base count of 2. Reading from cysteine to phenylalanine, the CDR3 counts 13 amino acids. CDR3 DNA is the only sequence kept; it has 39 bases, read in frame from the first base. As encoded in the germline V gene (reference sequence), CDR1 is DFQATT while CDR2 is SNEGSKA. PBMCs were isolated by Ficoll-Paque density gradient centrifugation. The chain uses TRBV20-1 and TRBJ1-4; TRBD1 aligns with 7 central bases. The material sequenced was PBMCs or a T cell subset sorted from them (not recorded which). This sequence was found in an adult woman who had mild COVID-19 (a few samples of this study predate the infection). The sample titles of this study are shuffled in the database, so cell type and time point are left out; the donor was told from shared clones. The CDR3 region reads CSGGGPTNEKLFF. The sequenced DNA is TGCAGTGGAGGGGGCCCAACTAATGAAAAACTGTTTTTT.